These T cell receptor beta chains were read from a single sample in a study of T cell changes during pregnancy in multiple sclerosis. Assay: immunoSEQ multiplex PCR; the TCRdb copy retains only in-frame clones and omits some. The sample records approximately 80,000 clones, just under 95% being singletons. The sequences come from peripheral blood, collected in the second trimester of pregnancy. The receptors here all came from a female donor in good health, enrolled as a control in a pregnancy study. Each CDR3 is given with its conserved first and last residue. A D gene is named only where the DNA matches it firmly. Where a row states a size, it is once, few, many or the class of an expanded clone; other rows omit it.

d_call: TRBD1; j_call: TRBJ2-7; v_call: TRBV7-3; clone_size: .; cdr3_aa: CASSLGLGTDYEQYF; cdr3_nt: TGTGCCAGCAGCTTAGGGTTAGGGACAGACTACGAGCAGTACTTC
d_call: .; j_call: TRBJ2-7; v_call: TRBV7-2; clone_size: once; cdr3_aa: CASSPDRNSYEQYF; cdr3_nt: TGTGCCAGCAGCCCGGACAGAAACTCCTACGAGCAGTACTTC
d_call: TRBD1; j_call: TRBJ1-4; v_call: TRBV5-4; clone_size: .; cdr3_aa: CASSFSQGAIANEKLFF; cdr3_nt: TGTGCCAGCAGCTTTTCCCAGGGGGCGATAGCTAATGAAAAACTGTTTTTT
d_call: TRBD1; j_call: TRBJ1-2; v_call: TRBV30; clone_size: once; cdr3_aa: CAWGQGPDYGYTF; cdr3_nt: TGTGCCTGGGGACAGGGCCCTGACTATGGCTACACCTTC
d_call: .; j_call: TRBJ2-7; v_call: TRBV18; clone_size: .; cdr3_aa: CASSSRGSGGIDEQYF; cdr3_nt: TGTGCCAGCTCATCCCGGGGTAGCGGCGGTATAGACGAGCAGTACTTC
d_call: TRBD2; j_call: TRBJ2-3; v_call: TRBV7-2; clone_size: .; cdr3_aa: CASSLVSGGRDTQYF; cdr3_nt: TGTGCCAGCAGCTTAGTTAGCGGGGGGAGGGATACGCAGTATTTT
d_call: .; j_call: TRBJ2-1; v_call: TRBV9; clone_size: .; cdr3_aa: CASSAPRGEQFF; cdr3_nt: TGTGCCAGCAGCGCCCCTCGGGGTGAGCAGTTCTTC
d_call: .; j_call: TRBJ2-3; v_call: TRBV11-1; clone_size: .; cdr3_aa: CASTPGRGTQLTDTQYF; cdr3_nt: TGTGCCAGCACGCCAGGGAGAGGGACACAGCTCACAGATACGCAGTATTTT
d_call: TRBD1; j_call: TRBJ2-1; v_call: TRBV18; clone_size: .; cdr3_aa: CASSPTRGTAYNEQFF; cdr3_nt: TGTGCCAGCTCACCGACCAGAGGGACAGCTTACAATGAGCAGTTCTTC
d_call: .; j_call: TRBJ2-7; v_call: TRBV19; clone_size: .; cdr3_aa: CASSMERGYYEQYF; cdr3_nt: TGTGCCAGTAGTATGGAAAGGGGCTATTACGAGCAGTACTTC
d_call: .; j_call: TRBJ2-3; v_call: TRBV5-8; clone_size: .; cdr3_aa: CASSFSRAGDTQYF; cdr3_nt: TGTGCCAGCAGCTTTAGCAGGGCCGGAGATACGCAGTATTTT
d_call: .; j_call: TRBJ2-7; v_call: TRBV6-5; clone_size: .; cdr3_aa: CASSFSSESSYEQYF; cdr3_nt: TGTGCCAGCAGTTTTTCGAGTGAGAGCTCCTACGAGCAGTACTTC
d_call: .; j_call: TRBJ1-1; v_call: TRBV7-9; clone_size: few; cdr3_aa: CASSLGQLNTEAFF; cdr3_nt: TGTGCCAGCAGCTTAGGACAGCTGAACACTGAAGCTTTCTTT
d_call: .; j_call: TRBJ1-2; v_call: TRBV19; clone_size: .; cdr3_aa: CASSITGYGYTF; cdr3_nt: TGTGCCAGTAGTATAACGGGGTATGGCTACACCTTC
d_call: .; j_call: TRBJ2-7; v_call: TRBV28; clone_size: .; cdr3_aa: CASSNPARGSAQYF; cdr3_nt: TGTGCCAGCAGCAACCCGGCCAGGGGATCCGCGCAGTACTTC
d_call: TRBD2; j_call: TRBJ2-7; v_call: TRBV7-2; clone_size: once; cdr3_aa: CASSSTSGSYEQYF; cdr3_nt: TGTGCCAGCAGCTCAACTAGCGGGTCCTACGAGCAGTACTTC
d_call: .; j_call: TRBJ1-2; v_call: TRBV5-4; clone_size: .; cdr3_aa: CASSLAGRASYGYTF; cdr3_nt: TGTGCCAGCAGCTTGGCGGGCAGGGCTAGCTATGGCTACACCTTC
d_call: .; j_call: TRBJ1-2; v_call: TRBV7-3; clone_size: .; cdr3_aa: CASSLGLGTPQTF; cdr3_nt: TGTGCCAGCAGCTTAGGTTTGGGGACACCGCAGACCTTC
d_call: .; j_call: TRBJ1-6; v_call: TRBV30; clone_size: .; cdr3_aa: CAWTPSYNSPLHF; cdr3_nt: TGTGCCTGGACCCCGTCCTATAATTCACCCCTCCACTTT
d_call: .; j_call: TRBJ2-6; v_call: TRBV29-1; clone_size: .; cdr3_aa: CSVGGDAGANVLTF; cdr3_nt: TGCAGCGTTGGGGGGGACGCTGGGGCCAACGTCCTGACTTTC
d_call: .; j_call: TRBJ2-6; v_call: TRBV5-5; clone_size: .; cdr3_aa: CASSLGEAGANVLTF; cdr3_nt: TGTGCCAGCAGCTTAGGGGAGGCTGGGGCCAACGTCCTGACTTTC
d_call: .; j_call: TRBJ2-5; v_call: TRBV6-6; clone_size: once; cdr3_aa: CASSYDGQLQETQYF; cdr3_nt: TGTGCCAGCAGTTACGATGGACAGCTACAAGAGACCCAGTACTTC
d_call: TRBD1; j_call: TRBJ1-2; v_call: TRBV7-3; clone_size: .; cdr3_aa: CASSLEGQGAGGYTF; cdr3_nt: TGTGCCAGCAGCCTCGAAGGACAGGGGGCGGGTGGCTACACCTTC
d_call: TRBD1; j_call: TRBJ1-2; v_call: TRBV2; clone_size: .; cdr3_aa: CASSGGTGPANYGYTF; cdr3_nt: TGTGCCAGCAGCGGCGGGACAGGACCTGCTAACTATGGCTACACCTTC
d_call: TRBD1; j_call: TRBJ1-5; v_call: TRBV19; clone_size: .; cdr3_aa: CASSSFSRDRDDQPQHF; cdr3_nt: TGTGCCAGTAGTAGTTTCTCGCGGGACAGGGATGATCAGCCCCAGCATTTT
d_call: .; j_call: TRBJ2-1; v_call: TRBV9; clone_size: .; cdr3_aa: CASSVSGGLNEQFF; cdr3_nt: TGTGCCAGCAGCGTGTCGGGGGGCCTCAATGAGCAGTTCTTC
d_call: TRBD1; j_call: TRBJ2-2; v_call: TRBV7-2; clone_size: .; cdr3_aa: CASSLRGPGTGELFF; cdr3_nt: TGTGCCAGCAGCTTGAGGGGGCCAGGCACCGGGGAGCTGTTTTTT
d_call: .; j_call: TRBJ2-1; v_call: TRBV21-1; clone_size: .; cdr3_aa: CASSSAGMTEQFF; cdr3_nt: TGTGCCAGCAGCAGTGCGGGCATGACGGAGCAGTTCTTC
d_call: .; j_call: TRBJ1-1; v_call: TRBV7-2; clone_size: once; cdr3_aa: CASSTRGTSNTEAFF; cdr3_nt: TGTGCCAGCAGTACGAGAGGGACATCGAACACTGAAGCTTTCTTT
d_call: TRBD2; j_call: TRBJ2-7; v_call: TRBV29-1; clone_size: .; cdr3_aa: CSVGGSSYEQYF; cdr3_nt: TGCAGCGTCGGGGGGAGCTCCTACGAGCAGTACTTC
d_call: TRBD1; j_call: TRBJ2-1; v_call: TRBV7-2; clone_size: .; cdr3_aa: CASSSGQGNEQFF; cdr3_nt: TGTGCCAGCAGCTCCGGACAGGGGAATGAGCAGTTCTTC
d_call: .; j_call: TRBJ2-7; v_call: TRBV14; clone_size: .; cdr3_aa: CASSQQGLAYEQYF; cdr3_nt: TGTGCCAGCAGCCAACAGGGTTTGGCGTACGAGCAGTACTTC
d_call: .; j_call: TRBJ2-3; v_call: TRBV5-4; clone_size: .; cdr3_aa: CASSRLPVGGPTDTQYF; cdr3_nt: TGTGCCAGCAGCCGGTTGCCTGTGGGGGGGCCCACAGATACGCAGTATTTT
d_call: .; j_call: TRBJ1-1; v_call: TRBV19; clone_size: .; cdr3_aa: CASSGRRGLFEAFF; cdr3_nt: TGTGCCAGTAGTGGGAGACGGGGACTGTTTGAAGCTTTCTTT
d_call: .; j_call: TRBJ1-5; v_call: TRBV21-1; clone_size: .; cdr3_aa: CASSKELFSGRVIGPQHF; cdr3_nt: TGTGCCAGCAGCAAAGAGTTATTTAGCGGCAGGGTGATTGGCCCCCAGCATTTT
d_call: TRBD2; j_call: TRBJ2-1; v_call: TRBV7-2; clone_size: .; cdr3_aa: CASSWVSSGGGNEQFF; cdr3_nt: TGTGCCAGCAGCTGGGTCTCTAGCGGGGGAGGGAATGAGCAGTTCTTC
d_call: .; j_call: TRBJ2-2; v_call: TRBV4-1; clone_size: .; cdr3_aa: CASSQDPGDTGELFF; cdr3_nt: TGCGCCAGCAGCCAAGATCCAGGGGACACCGGGGAGCTGTTTTTT
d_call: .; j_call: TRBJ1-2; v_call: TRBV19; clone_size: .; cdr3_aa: CASSWTANYGYTF; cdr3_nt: TGTGCCAGTAGTTGGACAGCTAACTATGGCTACACCTTC
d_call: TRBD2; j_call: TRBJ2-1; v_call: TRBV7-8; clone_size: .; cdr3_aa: CASSLNWELAGDYNEQFF; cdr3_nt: TGTGCCAGCAGCTTAAATTGGGAATTAGCGGGAGATTACAATGAGCAGTTCTTC
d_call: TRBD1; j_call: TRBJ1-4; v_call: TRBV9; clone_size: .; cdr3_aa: CASSADPGQKNEKLFF; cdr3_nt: TGTGCCAGCAGCGCCGATCCGGGACAGAAAAATGAAAAACTGTTTTTT
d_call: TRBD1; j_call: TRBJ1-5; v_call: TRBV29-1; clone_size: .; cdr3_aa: CSVRVGTGGEPQHF; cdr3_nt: TGCAGCGTGAGGGTTGGGACAGGGGGCGAGCCCCAGCATTTT
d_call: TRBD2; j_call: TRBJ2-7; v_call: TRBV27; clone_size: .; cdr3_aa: CATRDGGGSREQYF; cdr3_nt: TGTGCCACCCGGGACGGGGGGGGCTCTAGGGAGCAGTACTTC
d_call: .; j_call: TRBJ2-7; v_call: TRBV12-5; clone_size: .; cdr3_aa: CASGFGDNYEQYF; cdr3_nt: TGTGCTAGTGGTTTTGGTGACAACTACGAGCAGTACTTC
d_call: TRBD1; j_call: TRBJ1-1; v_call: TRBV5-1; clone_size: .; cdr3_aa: CASSSRTGSLTEAFF; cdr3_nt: TGCGCCAGCAGCTCCAGGACAGGGTCACTCACTGAAGCTTTCTTT
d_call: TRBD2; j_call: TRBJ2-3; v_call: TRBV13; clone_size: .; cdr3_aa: CASSGSSGGAEGDTQYF; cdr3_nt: TGTGCCAGCAGTGGCTCTAGCGGGGGGGCTGAGGGAGATACGCAGTATTTT
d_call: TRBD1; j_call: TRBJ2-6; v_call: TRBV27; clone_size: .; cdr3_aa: CASSSTGGLSGANVLTF; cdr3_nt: TGTGCCAGCAGTTCGACAGGGGGCCTCTCTGGGGCCAACGTCCTGACTTTC
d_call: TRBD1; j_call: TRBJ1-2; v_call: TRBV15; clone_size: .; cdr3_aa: CATSRDLTGNGYTF; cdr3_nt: TGTGCCACCAGCAGAGATCTGACAGGGAATGGCTACACCTTC
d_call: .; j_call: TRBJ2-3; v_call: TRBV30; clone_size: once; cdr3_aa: CAWTVGGTQYF; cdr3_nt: TGTGCCTGGACGGTCGGAGGTACGCAGTATTTT
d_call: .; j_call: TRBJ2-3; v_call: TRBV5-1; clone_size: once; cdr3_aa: CASTPRGTDTQYF; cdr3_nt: TGCGCCAGCACCCCGCGGGGCACAGATACGCAGTATTTT
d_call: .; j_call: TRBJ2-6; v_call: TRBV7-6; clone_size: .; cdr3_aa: CASSLDRNSGANVLTF; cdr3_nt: TGTGCCAGCAGCTTAGACAGGAACTCTGGGGCCAACGTCCTGACTTTC
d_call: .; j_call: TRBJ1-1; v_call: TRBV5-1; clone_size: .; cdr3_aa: CASSLGNRENEAFF; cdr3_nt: TGCGCCAGCAGCTTGGGGAACCGGGAGAATGAAGCTTTCTTT
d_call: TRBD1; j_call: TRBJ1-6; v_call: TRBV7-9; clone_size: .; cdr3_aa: CASSLTYRGNSPLHF; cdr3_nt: TGTGCCAGCAGCCTCACTTACAGGGGTAATTCACCCCTCCACTTT
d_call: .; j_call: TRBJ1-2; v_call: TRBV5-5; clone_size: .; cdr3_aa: CASSLDINYGYTF; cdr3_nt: TGTGCCAGCAGCTTGGACATTAACTATGGCTACACCTTC
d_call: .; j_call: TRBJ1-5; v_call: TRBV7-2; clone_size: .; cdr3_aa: CASSLSGLQPQHF; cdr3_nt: TGTGCCAGCAGCTTGTCAGGGCTGCAGCCCCAGCATTTT
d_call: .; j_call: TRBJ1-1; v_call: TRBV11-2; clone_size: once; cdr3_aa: CASTDPSGRFTEAFF; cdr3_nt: TGTGCCAGCACCGATCCGTCAGGGCGGTTCACTGAAGCTTTCTTT
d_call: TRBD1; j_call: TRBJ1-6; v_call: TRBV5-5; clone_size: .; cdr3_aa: CASSTRTGSSYNSPLHF; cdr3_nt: TGTGCCAGCAGCACCCGGACAGGTAGCTCCTATAATTCACCCCTCCACTTT